This T cell receptor (beta chain) comes out of a study of patients and donors after allogeneic stem cell transplantation. TCRdb called the RT-PCR reads again in MiXCR, with one record for every CDR3 protein. The profile shows more than 150,000 distinct CDR3 sequences, less than 45% of them singletons. The sequencing sample was made of blood, either unsorted or a sorted T cell fraction (not recorded which). The TCR was taken from a human donor who was either an allogeneic HSCT recipient or a stem cell or donor lymphocyte infusion donor (not recorded which). It is not recorded whose cells these are; they may come from a transplant donor.

The chain's CDR3 is CASSQGGVGEKLFF. The CDR3 nucleotides read TGCGCCAGCAGCCAAGGGGGAGTGGGGGAAAAACTGTTTTTT. The gene calls are TRBV4-1 and TRBJ1-4; D ambiguous. Germline V gives CDR1 MGHRA, CDR2 YSYEKL. This CDR3 contains 14 residues. Trimming stripped 1 base from V and 8 bases from J, with 11 bases between.